This T cell receptor beta chain originates from a study of T cells in localized non-small cell lung cancer. Study-wide points: Heterogeneity cannot be ruled out, as sequencing used one tumor region only. Measurement of T cell clonality placed uninvolved adjacent lung highest, above the level in tumor. Researchers found a median 57 of the top 100 tumor clones in adjacent lung.

The table came from immunoSEQ multiplex PCR; TCRdb's copy has only in-frame clones and leaves some out. The profile shows 35,000 to 40,000 clones, about 90% of them singletons. The CDR3 loop spans 14 amino acids. Germline values: CDR1 SGHVS, CDR2 FQNEAQ. Trimming stripped 3 bases from V and 3 bases from J, with 9 bases between. Concerning this clone itself: Antigen: not known.

This receptor was obtained from a woman between 40 and 69 years old with stage I lung adenocarcinoma. This rearrangement joins TRBV7-8 to TRBJ1-3; D may be TRBD1 (5 bases). Sequenced material: peripheral blood, taken before any cancer treatment. CDR3 protein: CASSFPGGGNTIYF. The DNA for the CDR3 is TGTGCCAGCAGCTTCCCGGGGGGTGGAAACACCATATATTTT.